These 31 T cell receptor beta chains were sequenced from one sample in a study of shared clonotypes between healthy human individuals. Assay used: immunoSEQ multiplex PCR; TCRdb lists only in-frame clones, some missing. The data hold 550,000 to 700,000 clones, with 55% to 85% observed a single time. Sample: memory CD4+ T cells sorted from blood. Subset reported: CD45RA-negative fraction. All receptors derive from a young woman in good health.

The chain combines TRBV5-1 with TRBJ1-2; the match to TRBD1 covers 10 bases. The germline V gene encodes CDR1 SGHRS and CDR2 YFSETQ. After removal of 5 bases from V and 3 bases from J, the junction contained 7 bases not matched to a gene. This CDR3 spans 15 amino acids. The CDR3 DNA is TGCGCCAGCAGATTCGGGACAGGGGACCACTATGGCTACACCTTC. Translating gives CASRFGTGDHYGYTF.

Worth noting for this clone: Other DNA sequences in the same sample also yield this CDR3. The chain has TRBV13 and TRBJ2-6, with D possibly TRBD2 on 5 matching bases. CDR1 and CDR2 (germline): PRHDT, FYEKMQ (reference sequence). The CDR3 has 15 amino acids. V lost 3 bases, J lost 0 bases, and 6 bases lay in between. CDR3 coding DNA: TGTGCCAGCAGCTTGCGGGTCTCTGGGGCCAACGTCCTGACTTTC. It yields the protein CASSLRVSGANVLTF.

This clone showed up just a few times. At the DNA level, this CDR3 is encoded by other sequences in the same sample as well. CDR3 protein: CASGETQYF. CDR3 DNA sequence: TGTGCCAGCGGGGAGACCCAGTACTTC. The chain is built from TRBV2 and TRBJ2-5; no definite D call. The CDR3 extends over 9 amino acids. Trimming pared 8 bases from V and 5 bases from J, leaving 3 bases between. The germline V gene has CDR1 SNHLY and CDR2 FYNNEI. The full variable domain, in which reference TRBV2 and TRBJ2-5 provide the parts outside the CDR3, is EPEVTQTPSHQVTQMGQEVILRCVPISNHLYFYWYRQILGQKVEFLVSFYNNEISEKSEIFDDQFSVERPDGSNFTLKIRSTKLEDSAMYFCASGETQYFGPGTRLLVL.

The chain couples TRBV19 to TRBJ1-5, with a weak D call TRBD1 (5 bases). Trimming pared 6 bases from V and 7 bases from J, leaving 10 bases between. This CDR3 is built from 12 residues. The germline gives CDR1 LNHDA, CDR2 SQIVND (reference sequence). The DNA for the CDR3 is TGTGCCAGTAGGGGCGGGGGACAGCCCCAGCATTTT. Protein sequence: CASRGGGQPQHF.

This clone appeared a few times. The chain uses TRBV5-1 and TRBJ2-1, with D hard to call. Germline CDR1 SGHRS, CDR2 YFSETQ. The V end was cut by 2 bases, the J end by 8 bases, with 11 bases between. This CDR3 region has 13 residues. CDR3 amino acids: CASSFPVSDEQFF. CDR3 bases: TGCGCCAGCAGCTTTCCCGTAAGCGATGAGCAGTTCTTC.

V is TRBV30 and J is TRBJ1-1; the D is unclear. The CDR3 totals 15 residues. Trimming took 2 bases from V and 1 from J, leaving 14 bases between them. Germline V CDR1 and CDR2: GTSNPN, SVGIG (reference sequence). This CDR3 is CAWSRKGRSNTEAFF. CDR3 in DNA: TGTGCCTGGAGTCGAAAAGGACGGTCGAACACTGAAGCTTTCTTT.

The chain recombines TRBV5-1 with TRBJ2-3; TRBD2 is a possible D gene (6 bases). Trimming took 5 bases from V and 2 from J, leaving 12 bases between them. Per germline, CDR1 SGHRS and CDR2 YFSETQ. CDR3 size: 14 residues. The chain's CDR3 is CASSLAPNTDTQYF. Here the CDR3 DNA reads TGCGCCAGCAGTCTAGCGCCAAACACAGATACGCAGTATTTT.

The chain is built from TRBV27 and TRBJ2-1; TRBD2 matches 9 bases. Germline values: CDR1 MNHEY, CDR2 SMNVEV (reference sequence). The CDR3 is 16 residues long. After removal of 5 bases from V and 9 bases from J, the junction contained 14 bases not matched to a gene. CDR3 sequence reads: CASSPALSGSLGEQFF. The CDR3 DNA is TGTGCCAGCAGTCCTGCTCTTAGCGGGAGTCTTGGTGAGCAGTTCTTC.

The chain has TRBV6-6 and TRBJ2-3; no firm D call. Trimming removed 6 bases from V and 6 bases from J, with 7 bases in between. This CDR3 comprises 11 residues. Looked up from germline, CDR1 is MNHNY and CDR2 is SVGAGI (reference sequence). The CDR3 DNA reads TGTGCCAGCAGCCCGAGGGATACGCAGTATTTT. It translates to CASSPRDTQYF.

This chain joins TRBV19 and TRBJ1-2; no definite D call. Germline CDR1 and CDR2: LNHDA and SQIVND (reference sequence). V was shortened by 5 bases and J by 0 bases, with 7 bases between the two germline ends. The CDR3 length is 13 residues. In DNA, the CDR3 is TGTGCCAGTAGTGGTTTAGCTAACTATGGCTACACCTTC. Translated: CASSGLANYGYTF. The full variable domain, in which reference TRBV19 and TRBJ1-2 provide the parts outside the CDR3, is DGGITQSPKYLFRKEGQNVTLSCEQNLNHDAMYWYRQDPGQGLRLIYYSQIVNDFQKGDIAEGYSVSREKKESFPLTVTSAQKNPTAFYLCASSGLANYGYTFGSGTRLTVV.

CDR3 in DNA: TGTGCCAGCAGTGAGCCCCTGGACAGCACAGATACGCAGTATTTT. This sequence encodes CASSEPLDSTDTQYF. V gene TRBV6-1 combines with J gene TRBJ2-3; D remains ambiguous. The CDR3 spans 15 residues. From germline, CDR1 is MNHNS and CDR2 SASEGT. V lost 3 bases and J lost 0, with 10 bases in between.

The chain employs TRBV15 and TRBJ2-3; tentatively, D is TRBD2 (5 bases). This CDR3 region has 15 residues. Germline CDR1 LNHNV, CDR2 YYDKDF (reference sequence). The ends were cut back, 5 bases at V and 7 bases at J, with 19 bases in the middle. The CDR3 reads CATSPELSGTYTQYF. The CDR3 DNA reads as TGTGCCACCAGCCCCGAGTTGAGCGGAACTTATACGCAGTATTTT.

J is TRBJ2-7 and V is TRBV27; possibly TRBD1 for D (6 bases). V lost 6 bases and J lost 3, with 18 bases in between. This CDR3 is built from 15 residues. CDR1 is MNHEY, CDR2 SMNVEV, per germline (reference sequence). CDR3 sequence reads: CASSRDARGGYEQYF. The CDR3 DNA is TGTGCCAGCAGCCGCGATGCCAGGGGCGGCTACGAGCAGTACTTC.

CDR3 residues: CASSQRRVADTQYF. DNA of the CDR3: TGTGCCAGCAGCCAGCGGAGGGTGGCAGATACGCAGTATTTT. The chain couples TRBV4-2 to TRBJ2-3, with D possibly being TRBD2 (6 bases). The germline V and J ends were trimmed by 3 bases and 4 bases, with 11 bases remaining between them. The germline CDR1 and CDR2 sequences are LGHNA and YNFKEQ. The CDR3 length is 14 residues.

The CDR3 spells CASRRTGGDRTQYF. The CDR3 DNA reads as TGTGCCAGCAGAAGGACAGGGGGCGATAGGACCCAGTACTTC. The chain employs TRBV2 and TRBJ2-5; 11 nucleotides agree with TRBD1. This CDR3 is built from 14 residues. Germline V lookup: CDR1 SNHLY, CDR2 FYNNEI. The V segment lost 6 bases and the J segment 7 bases; nucleotides outside the gene matches: 7.

This clone was picked up one time. The rearrangement joins TRBV6-6 to TRBJ2-1, with D possibly being TRBD2 (6 bases). Germline CDR1 is MNHNY and CDR2 is SVGAGI (reference sequence). This CDR3 contains 16 residues. Between the trimmed V and J ends, which lost 2 bases and 7 bases, there was a span of 18 bases. CDR3 region: CASSYAPGGGRNEQFF. CDR3 nucleotide sequence: TGTGCCAGCAGTTACGCACCAGGCGGAGGGCGAAATGAGCAGTTCTTC.

The J gene is TRBJ2-2, the V gene TRBV6-5, with D uncertain. The CDR3 totals 12 residues. The germline V gene has CDR1 MNHEY and CDR2 SVGAGI. V was shortened by 7 bases and J by 1 base, with 4 bases between the two germline ends. The CDR3 here is CASMGNTGELFF. As DNA, the CDR3 is TGTGCCAGCATGGGGAACACCGGGGAGCTGTTTTTT.

This clone was counted once. V gene TRBV19 combines with J gene TRBJ2-3; tentative D call: TRBD2 (5 bases). The length of the CDR3 is 14 residues. Per the germline V gene, CDR1 is LNHDA and CDR2 is SQIVND (reference sequence). Trimming took off 3 bases at V and 0 bases at J, with 7 bases between the two ends. As DNA, the CDR3 is TGTGCCAGTAGTATTAGGACTAGCACAGATACGCAGTATTTT. Translated, it gives CASSIRTSTDTQYF.

V gene TRBV18 combines with J gene TRBJ1-2; possible D gene TRBD1, 6 bases. The CDR3 has 15 amino acids. From germline, CDR1 is KGHSH and CDR2 LQKENI. Trimming cost V 3 bases and J 3 bases, with 14 bases left between them. The CDR3 bases are TGTGCCAGCTCACCTGCCGGGACACAAGACTATGGCTACACCTTC. It encodes CASSPAGTQDYGYTF.

This chain joins TRBV4-1 and TRBJ2-5, with 9 bases fitting TRBD2. The junction had 11 bases not matched to a gene; V was cut back by 1 base and J by 5 bases. The CDR3 runs 17 residues. Germline V lookup: CDR1 MGHRA, CDR2 YSYEKL. The DNA for the CDR3 is TGCGCCAGCAGCCAAGGCCCGGCTAGCGGGACTAAGGAGACCCAGTACTTC. It translates to CASSQGPASGTKETQYF.

The rearrangement joins TRBV27 to TRBJ1-4; unclear D gene. V lost 3 bases and J lost 5, with 10 bases in between. Per germline, CDR1 MNHEY and CDR2 SMNVEV (reference sequence). The length of the CDR3 is 14 residues. CDR3 nucleotides: TGTGCCAGCAGTTTTGGCGTAGCAAATGAAAAACTGTTTTTT. Translated, it gives CASSFGVANEKLFF. Filled out from reference TRBV27 and TRBJ1-4, the complete variable domain reads EAQVTQNPRYLITVTGKKLTVTCSQNMNHEYMSWYRQDPGLGLRQIYYSMNVEVTDKGDVPEGYKVSRKEKRNFPLILESPSPNQTSLYFCASSFGVANEKLFFGSGTQLSVL.

The chain links TRBV25-1 to TRBJ2-7, with D maybe TRBD2 (7 bases). This CDR3 has 17 amino acids. Trimming removed 1 base from V and 4 bases from J, with 20 bases in between. Germline V gene data show CDR1 as MGHDK and CDR2 as SYGVNS. The CDR3 DNA sequence: TGTGCCAGCAGTGAATTAACCAGCGGGACATTGAAATACGAGCAGTACTTC. As protein: CASSELTSGTLKYEQYF.

This clone was counted between two and nine times. The chain has TRBV7-8 and TRBJ1-2, with 7 bases matching TRBD1. The ends lost 6 bases at V and 5 bases at J; junction bases unmatched: 6. The CDR3 spans 13 residues. CDR1 is SGHVS and CDR2 is FQNEAQ in the germline V gene. CDR3 nucleotides: TGTGCCAGCAGTCCTGGACAGGAATATGGCTACACCTTC. As protein: CASSPGQEYGYTF.

V usage is TRBV11-3 and J usage is TRBJ1-2; TRBD1 matches at 9 bases. Germline V CDR1 and CDR2: SGHNT, YENEEA. After removal of 6 bases from V and 3 bases from J, the junction contained 8 bases not matched to a gene. The CDR3 contains 15 residues. In DNA, the CDR3 is TGTGCCAGCAGGAAACCGGGACAGGGAGACTATGGCTACACCTTC. Translation: CASRKPGQGDYGYTF. Full variable domain (rest looked up from reference TRBV11-3 and TRBJ1-2): EAGVVQSPRYKIIEKKQPVAFWCNPISGHNTLYWYLQNLGQGPELLIRYENEEAVDDSQLPKDRFSAERLKGVDSTLKIQPAELGDSAVYLCASRKPGQGDYGYTFGSGTRLTVV.

The J gene is TRBJ2-7, the V gene TRBV5-1; D not certain. The germline CDR1 and CDR2 sequences are SGHRS and YFSETQ. The CDR3 consists of 16 residues. The V and J ends lost 0 bases and 1 base respectively, with 14 bases between them. CDR3 in amino acids: CASSLGPYDFSYEQYF. The CDR3, as DNA: TGCGCCAGCAGCTTGGGTCCCTACGATTTTTCCTACGAGCAGTACTTC.

The chain recombines TRBV12-1 with TRBJ2-1; TRBD2, the table's D call, lacks a check against the DNA. TRBV12-1 is annotated as a pseudogene. The CDR3 covers 14 residues. The CDR3 DNA is TGTGCCAGCAGCTTTGAACTAGTCACCAATGAGCAGTTCTTC. This codes for CASSFELVTNEQFF.

The chain recombines TRBV5-1 with TRBJ2-5; 11 bases line up with TRBD1. Germline lookup yields CDR1 SGHRS and CDR2 YFSETQ. Unmatched junction bases numbered 6, after V lost 4 bases and J lost 4 bases. The CDR3 spans 15 residues. The CDR3 nucleotides are TGCGCCAGCAGCATAGGACAGGGGGCGGGAGAGACCCAGTACTTC. It translates to CASSIGQGAGETQYF.

This rearrangement joins TRBV27 to TRBJ2-7, with D uncertain. Germline CDR1 MNHEY, CDR2 SMNVEV (reference sequence). The CDR3 contains 14 residues. The V end was cut by 5 bases, the J end by 1 base, with 12 bases between. The CDR3 sequence is CASSPSEPSYEQYF. The CDR3 DNA follows: TGTGCCAGCAGTCCGTCGGAACCATCCTACGAGCAGTACTTC.

The chain carries TRBV2 and TRBJ2-7; D is unclear. This CDR3 contains 13 residues. V lost 3 bases and J lost 2, with 8 bases in between. Germline CDR1 and CDR2: SNHLY and FYNNEI. The chain's CDR3 is CASSDLGAYEQYF. The DNA for the CDR3 is TGTGCCAGCAGTGACTTAGGTGCCTACGAGCAGTACTTC. The variable domain in full, completed from reference TRBV2 and TRBJ2-7, reads EPEVTQTPSHQVTQMGQEVILRCVPISNHLYFYWYRQILGQKVEFLVSFYNNEISEKSEIFDDQFSVERPDGSNFTLKIRSTKLEDSAMYFCASSDLGAYEQYFGPGTRLTVT.

This chain uses TRBV28 with TRBJ1-2; TRBD1 might be the D (6 bases). CDR3 size: 14 residues. The germline V gene encodes CDR1 MDHEN and CDR2 SYDVKM. Trimming cost V 2 bases and J 7 bases, with 14 bases left between them. Here the CDR3 DNA reads TGTGCCAGCAGTTTAGGTCGCCAAGGGGGTGGCTACACCTTC. It is translated as CASSLGRQGGGYTF.

The chain couples TRBV5-4 to TRBJ2-5, with 8 nucleotides matching TRBD2. Germline CDR1 and CDR2: SGHNT and YYREEE (reference sequence). CDR3 length equals 14 residues. The J segment lost 1 base and the V segment lost 7 bases, leaving 6 bases of the junction unmatched. The CDR3 bases are TGTGCCAGCGGGTTAGCGGGATTCCAAGAGACCCAGTACTTC. Protein: CASGLAGFQETQYF.